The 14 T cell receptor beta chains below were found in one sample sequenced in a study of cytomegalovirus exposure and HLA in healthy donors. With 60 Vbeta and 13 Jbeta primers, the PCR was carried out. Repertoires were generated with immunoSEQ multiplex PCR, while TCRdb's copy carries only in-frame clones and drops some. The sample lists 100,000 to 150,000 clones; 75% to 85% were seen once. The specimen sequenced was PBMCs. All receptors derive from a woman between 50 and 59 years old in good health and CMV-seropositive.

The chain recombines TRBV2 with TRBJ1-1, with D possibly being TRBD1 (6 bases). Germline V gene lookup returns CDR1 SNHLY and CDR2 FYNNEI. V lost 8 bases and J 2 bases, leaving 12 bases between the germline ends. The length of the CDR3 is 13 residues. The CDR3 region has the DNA TGTGCCAGCCGACAGGAGTCAAACACTGAAGCTTTCTTT. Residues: CASRQESNTEAFF.

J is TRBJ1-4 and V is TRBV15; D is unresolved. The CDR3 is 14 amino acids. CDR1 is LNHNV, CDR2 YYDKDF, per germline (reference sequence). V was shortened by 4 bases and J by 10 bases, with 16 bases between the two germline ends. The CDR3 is CATSNSWEEAKLFF. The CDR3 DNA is TGTGCCACCAGCAATAGCTGGGAGGAGGCAAAACTGTTTTTT.

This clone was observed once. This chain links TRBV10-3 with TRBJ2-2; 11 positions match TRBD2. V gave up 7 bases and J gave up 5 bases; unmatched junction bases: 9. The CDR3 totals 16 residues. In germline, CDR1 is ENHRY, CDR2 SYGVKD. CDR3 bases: TGTGCCATCAAACCGAGACTAGCGGGGCGGACCGGGGAGCTGTTTTTT. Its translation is CAIKPRLAGRTGELFF.

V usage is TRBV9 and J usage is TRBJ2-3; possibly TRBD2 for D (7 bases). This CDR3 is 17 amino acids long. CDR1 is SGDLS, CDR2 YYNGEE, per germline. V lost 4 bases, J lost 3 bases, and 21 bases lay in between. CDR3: CASSPGGGGLVTDTQYF. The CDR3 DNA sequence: TGTGCCAGCAGCCCAGGAGGGGGGGGCCTAGTGACAGATACGCAGTATTTT. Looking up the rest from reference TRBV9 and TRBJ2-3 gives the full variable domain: DSGVTQTPKHLITATGQRVTLRCSPRSGDLSVYWYQQSLDQGLQFLIQYYNGEERAKGNILERFSAQQFPDLHSELNLSSLELGDSALYFCASSPGGGGLVTDTQYFGPGTRLTVL.

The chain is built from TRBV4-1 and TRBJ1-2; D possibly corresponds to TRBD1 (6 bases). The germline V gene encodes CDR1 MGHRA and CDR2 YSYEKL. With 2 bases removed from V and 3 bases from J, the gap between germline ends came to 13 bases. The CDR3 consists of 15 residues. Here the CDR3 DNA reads TGCGCCAGCAGCCAAATAGGGGGTAGGGACTATGGCTACACCTTC. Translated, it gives CASSQIGGRDYGYTF.

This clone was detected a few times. The CDR3 region is CASSFLHGRASDTQYF. CDR3 DNA: TGTGCCAGCAGCTTTTTGCACGGGAGGGCCTCAGATACGCAGTATTTT. This chain uses TRBV7-3 with TRBJ2-3, with 8 nucleotides matching TRBD2. Germline V gives CDR1 SGHTA, CDR2 FQGTGA. V gave up 3 bases and J gave up 4 bases; unmatched junction bases: 9. The length of the CDR3 is 16 residues.

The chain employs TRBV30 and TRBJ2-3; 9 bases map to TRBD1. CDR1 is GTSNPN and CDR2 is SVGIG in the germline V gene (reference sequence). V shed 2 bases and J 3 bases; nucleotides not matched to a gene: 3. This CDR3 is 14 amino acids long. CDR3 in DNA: TGTGCCTGGAGTTTGGGACAGGGAACAGATACGCAGTATTTT. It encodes CAWSLGQGTDTQYF.

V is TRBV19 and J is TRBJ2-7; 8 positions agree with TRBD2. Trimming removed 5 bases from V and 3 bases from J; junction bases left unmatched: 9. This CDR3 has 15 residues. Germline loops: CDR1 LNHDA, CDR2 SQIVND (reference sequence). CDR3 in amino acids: CASSETGTSLYEQYF. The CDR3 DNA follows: TGTGCCAGTAGTGAAACCGGGACTAGTCTCTACGAGCAGTACTTC.

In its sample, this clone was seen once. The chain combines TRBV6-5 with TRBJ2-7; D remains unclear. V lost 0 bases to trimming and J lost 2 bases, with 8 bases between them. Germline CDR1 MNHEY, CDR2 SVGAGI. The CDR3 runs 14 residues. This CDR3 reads CASSYSSTTYEQYF. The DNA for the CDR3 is TGTGCCAGCAGTTACTCCTCAACTACCTACGAGCAGTACTTC.

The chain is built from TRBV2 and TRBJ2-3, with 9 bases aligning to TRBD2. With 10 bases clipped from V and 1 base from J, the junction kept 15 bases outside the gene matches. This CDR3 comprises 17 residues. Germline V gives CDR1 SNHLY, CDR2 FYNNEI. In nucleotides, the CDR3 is TGTGCCACCTACCGGGCGGGAGGGCGTGGGGGCACAGATACGCAGTATTTT. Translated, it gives CATYRAGGRGGTDTQYF. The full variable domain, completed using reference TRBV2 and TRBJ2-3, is EPEVTQTPSHQVTQMGQEVILRCVPISNHLYFYWYRQILGQKVEFLVSFYNNEISEKSEIFDDQFSVERPDGSNFTLKIRSTKLEDSAMYFCATYRAGGRGGTDTQYFGPGTRLTVL.

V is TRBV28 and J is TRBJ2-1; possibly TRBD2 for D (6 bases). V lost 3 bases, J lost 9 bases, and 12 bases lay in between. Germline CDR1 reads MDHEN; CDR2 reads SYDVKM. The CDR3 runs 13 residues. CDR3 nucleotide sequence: TGTGCCAGCAGTTTTGGAGGGACCAGTGAGCAGTTCTTC. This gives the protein CASSFGGTSEQFF. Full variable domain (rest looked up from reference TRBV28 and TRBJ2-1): DVKVTQSSRYLVKRTGEKVFLECVQDMDHENMFWYRQDPGLGLRLIYFSYDVKMKEKGDIPEGYSVSREKKERFSLILESASTNQTSMYLCASSFGGTSEQFFGPGTRLTVL.

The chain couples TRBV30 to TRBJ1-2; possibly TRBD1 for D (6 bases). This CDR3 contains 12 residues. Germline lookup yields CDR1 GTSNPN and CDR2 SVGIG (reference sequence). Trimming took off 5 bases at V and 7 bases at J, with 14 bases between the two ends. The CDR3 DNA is TGTGCCTGGCACGACAGGTACACTGGCTACACCTTC. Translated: CAWHDRYTGYTF.

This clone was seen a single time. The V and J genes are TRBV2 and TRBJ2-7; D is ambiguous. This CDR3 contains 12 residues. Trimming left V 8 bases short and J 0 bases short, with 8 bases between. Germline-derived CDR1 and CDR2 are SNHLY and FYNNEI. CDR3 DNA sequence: TGTGCCAGCGGGCTGAACTCCTACGAGCAGTACTTC. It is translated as CASGLNSYEQYF.

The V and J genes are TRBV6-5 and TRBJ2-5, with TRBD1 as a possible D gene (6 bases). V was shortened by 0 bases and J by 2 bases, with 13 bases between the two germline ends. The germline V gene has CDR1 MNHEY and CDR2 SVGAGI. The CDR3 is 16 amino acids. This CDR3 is CASSYSTGSRQETQYF. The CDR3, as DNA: TGTGCCAGCAGTTACTCCACAGGGAGTCGACAAGAGACCCAGTACTTC.